This T cell receptor (beta chain) came from a study of cytomegalovirus exposure and HLA in healthy donors. Study context: HLA-typed donors contributed some 87 million unique TCRs, which were held in an early data release.

Details on this clone: Its specificity is unknown.

The CDR3 is 13 amino acids. Germline CDR1 reads MDHEN; CDR2 reads SYDVKM. V lost 5 bases, J lost 4 bases, and 11 bases lay in between. Broader study findings: Later work showed greater clonal expansion in HLA-associated TCR beta chains than in equally common others. In an earlier analysis, about 87% or about 30%: the productive usage of most TCR beta V segments.

With 60 Vbeta and 13 Jbeta primers, the PCR was carried out. Assay used: immunoSEQ multiplex PCR; TCRdb lists only in-frame clones, some missing. Of tens of thousands of clones listed, roughly 74% are singletons. What was sequenced was PBMCs. The chain is built from TRBV28 and TRBJ1-1; D call uncertain. This clonotype originated in a woman aged 45 to 65 in good health and CMV-seropositive. CDR3 DNA: TGTGCCAGCAGTCCAAAGACGGGCACTGAAGCTTTCTTT. It encodes CASSPKTGTEAFF.